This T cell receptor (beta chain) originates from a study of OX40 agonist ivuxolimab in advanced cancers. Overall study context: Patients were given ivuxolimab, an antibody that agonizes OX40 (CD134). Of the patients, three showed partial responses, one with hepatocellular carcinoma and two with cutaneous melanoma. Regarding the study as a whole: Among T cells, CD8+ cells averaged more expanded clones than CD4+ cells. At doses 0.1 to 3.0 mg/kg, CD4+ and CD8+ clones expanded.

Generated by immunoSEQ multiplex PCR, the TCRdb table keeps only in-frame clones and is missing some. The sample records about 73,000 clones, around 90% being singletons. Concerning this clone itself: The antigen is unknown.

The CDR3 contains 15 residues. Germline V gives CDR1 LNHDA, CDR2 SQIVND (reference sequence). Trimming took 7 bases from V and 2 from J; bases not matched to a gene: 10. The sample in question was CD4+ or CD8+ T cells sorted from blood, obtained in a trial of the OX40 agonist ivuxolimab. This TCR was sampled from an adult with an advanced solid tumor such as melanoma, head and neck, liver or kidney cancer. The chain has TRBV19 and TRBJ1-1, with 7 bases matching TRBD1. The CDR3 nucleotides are TGTGCCAGTAATCGAGAACAGGGGCGAAACACTGAAGCTTTCTTT. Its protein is CASNREQGRNTEAFF.